What follows describes a single T cell receptor (beta chain). This sample stems from a study of blood T cell repertoires in COVID-19. The protocol was immunoSEQ multiplex PCR, while the TCRdb copy is restricted to in-frame clones and leaves out a portion. This sample yields 250,000 to 300,000 clones, of which around 84% are seen a single time; roughly a sixth belongs to the top ten. Trimming removed 5 bases from V and 7 bases from J; junction bases left unmatched: 14. Germline-derived CDR1 and CDR2 are MNHNY and SVGAGI (reference sequence). The CDR3 consists of 17 residues. Sample: PBMCs or T cells enriched from blood (not recorded which). The TCR was taken from a man younger than 35 who had recovered from COVID-19. The chain joins TRBV6-6 to TRBJ2-1; 10 bases line up with TRBD2. This chain's CDR3 is CASSPSGSAGGLNEQFF. For the CDR3, the DNA is TGTGCCAGCAGTCCTAGCGGGAGCGCTGGGGGGTTAAATGAGCAGTTCTTC.